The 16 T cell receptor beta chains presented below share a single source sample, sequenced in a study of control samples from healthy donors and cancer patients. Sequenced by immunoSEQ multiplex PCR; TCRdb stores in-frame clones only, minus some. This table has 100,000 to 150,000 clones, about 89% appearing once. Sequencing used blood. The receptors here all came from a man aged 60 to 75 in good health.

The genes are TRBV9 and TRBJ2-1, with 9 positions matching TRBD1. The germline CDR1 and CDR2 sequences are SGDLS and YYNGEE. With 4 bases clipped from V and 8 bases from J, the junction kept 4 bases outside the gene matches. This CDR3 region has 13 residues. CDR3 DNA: TGTGCCAGCAGCTTTGGACAGGGGTATGAGCAGTTCTTC. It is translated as CASSFGQGYEQFF.

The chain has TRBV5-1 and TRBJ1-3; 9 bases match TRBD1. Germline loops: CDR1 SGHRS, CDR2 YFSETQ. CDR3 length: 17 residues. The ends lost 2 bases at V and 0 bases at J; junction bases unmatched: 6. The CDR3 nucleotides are TGCGCCAGCAGCTTCACAGGGGGCCAATCCTCTGGAAACACCATATATTTT. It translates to CASSFTGGQSSGNTIYF.

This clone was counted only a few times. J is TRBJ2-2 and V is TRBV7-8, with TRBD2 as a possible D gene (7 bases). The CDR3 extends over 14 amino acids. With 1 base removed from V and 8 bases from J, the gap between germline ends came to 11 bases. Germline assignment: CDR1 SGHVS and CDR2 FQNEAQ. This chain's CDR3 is CASSLVGGPGELFF. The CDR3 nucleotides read TGTGCCAGCAGCTTAGTGGGGGGGCCAGGGGAGCTGTTTTTT.

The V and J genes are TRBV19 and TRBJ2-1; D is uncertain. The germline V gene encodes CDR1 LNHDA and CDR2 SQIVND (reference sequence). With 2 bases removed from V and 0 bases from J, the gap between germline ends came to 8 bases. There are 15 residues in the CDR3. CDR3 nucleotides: TGTGCCAGTAGTATATTAGACCTCTCCTACAATGAGCAGTTCTTC. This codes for CASSILDLSYNEQFF. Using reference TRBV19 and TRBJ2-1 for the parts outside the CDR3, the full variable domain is DGGITQSPKYLFRKEGQNVTLSCEQNLNHDAMYWYRQDPGQGLRLIYYSQIVNDFQKGDIAEGYSVSREKKESFPLTVTSAQKNPTAFYLCASSILDLSYNEQFFGPGTRLTVL.

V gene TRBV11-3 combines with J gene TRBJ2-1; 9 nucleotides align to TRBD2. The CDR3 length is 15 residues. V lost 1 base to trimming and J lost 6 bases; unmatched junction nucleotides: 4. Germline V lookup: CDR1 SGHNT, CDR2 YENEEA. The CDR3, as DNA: TGTGCCAGCAGCTTAGGTAGCGGGGGTTTCAATGAGCAGTTCTTC. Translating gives CASSLGSGGFNEQFF.

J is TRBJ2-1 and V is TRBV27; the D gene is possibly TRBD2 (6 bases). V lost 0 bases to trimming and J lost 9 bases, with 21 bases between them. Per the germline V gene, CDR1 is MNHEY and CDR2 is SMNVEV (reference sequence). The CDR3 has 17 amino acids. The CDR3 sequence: CASSLSDLIGGRGEQFF. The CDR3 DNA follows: TGTGCCAGCAGTTTATCTGATCTTATCGGGGGACGGGGTGAGCAGTTCTTC.

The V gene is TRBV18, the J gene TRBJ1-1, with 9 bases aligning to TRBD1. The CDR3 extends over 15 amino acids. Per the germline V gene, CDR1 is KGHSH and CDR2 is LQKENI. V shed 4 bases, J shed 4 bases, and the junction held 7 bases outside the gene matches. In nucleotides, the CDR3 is TGTGCCAGCTCACAAGGGACAGGGTCGAGCACTGAAGCTTTCTTT. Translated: CASSQGTGSSTEAFF.

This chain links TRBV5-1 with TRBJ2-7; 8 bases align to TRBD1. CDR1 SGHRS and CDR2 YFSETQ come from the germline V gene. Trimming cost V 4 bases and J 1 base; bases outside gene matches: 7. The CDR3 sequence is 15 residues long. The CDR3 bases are TGCGCCAGCAGCAGGGGGACAGGTATGTCCTACGAGCAGTACTTC. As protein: CASSRGTGMSYEQYF.

Here the CDR3 reads CASRPGQGGFKTEAFF. Written as DNA, the CDR3 is TGTGCCAGTAGGCCGGGGCAGGGAGGTTTCAAAACTGAAGCTTTCTTT. The genes are TRBV19 and TRBJ1-1, with D possibly being TRBD1 (5 bases). From germline, CDR1 is LNHDA and CDR2 SQIVND (reference sequence). V gave up 6 bases and J gave up 5 bases, with 22 bases separating them. This CDR3 contains 16 residues.

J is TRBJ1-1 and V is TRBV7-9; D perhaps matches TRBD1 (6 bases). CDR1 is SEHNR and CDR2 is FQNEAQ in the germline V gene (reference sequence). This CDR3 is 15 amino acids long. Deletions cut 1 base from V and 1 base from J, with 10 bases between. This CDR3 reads CASSLVGGPNTEAFF. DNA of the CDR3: TGTGCCAGCAGCTTAGTGGGGGGGCCGAACACTGAAGCTTTCTTT. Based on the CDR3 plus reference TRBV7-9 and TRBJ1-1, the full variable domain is DTGVSQNPRHKITKRGQNVTFRCDPISEHNRLYWYRQTLGQGPEFLTYFQNEAQLEKSRLLSDRFSAERPKGSFSTLEIQRTEQGDSAMYLCASSLVGGPNTEAFFGQGTRLTVV.

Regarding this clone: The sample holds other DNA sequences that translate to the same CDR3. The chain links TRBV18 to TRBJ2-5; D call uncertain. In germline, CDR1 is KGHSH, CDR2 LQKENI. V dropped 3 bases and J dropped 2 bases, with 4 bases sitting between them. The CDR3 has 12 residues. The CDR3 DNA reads TGTGCCAGCTCACCTAGACAAGAGACCCAGTACTTC. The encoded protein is CASSPRQETQYF.

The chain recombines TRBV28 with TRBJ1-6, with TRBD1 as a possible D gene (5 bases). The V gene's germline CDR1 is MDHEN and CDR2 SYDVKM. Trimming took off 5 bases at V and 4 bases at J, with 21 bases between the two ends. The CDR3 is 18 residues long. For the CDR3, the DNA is TGTGCCAGCAGTCGACCGGGACCCCAACGGGGGTATAATTCACCCCTCCACTTT. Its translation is CASSRPGPQRGYNSPLHF. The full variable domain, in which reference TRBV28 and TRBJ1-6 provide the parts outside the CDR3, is DVKVTQSSRYLVKRTGEKVFLECVQDMDHENMFWYRQDPGLGLRLIYFSYDVKMKEKGDIPEGYSVSREKKERFSLILESASTNQTSMYLCASSRPGPQRGYNSPLHFGNGTRLTVT.

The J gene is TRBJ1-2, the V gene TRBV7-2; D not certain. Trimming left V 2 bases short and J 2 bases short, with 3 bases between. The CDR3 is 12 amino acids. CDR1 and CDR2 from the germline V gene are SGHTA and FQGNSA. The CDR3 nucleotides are TGTGCCAGCAGCTTACAGAACTATGGCTACACCTTC. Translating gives CASSLQNYGYTF.

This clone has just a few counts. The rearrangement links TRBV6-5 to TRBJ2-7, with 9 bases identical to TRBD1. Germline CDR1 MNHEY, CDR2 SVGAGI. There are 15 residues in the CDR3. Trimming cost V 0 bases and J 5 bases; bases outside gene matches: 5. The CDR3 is CASSYSVGQGHEQYF. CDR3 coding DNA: TGTGCCAGCAGTTACTCCGTGGGACAGGGACACGAGCAGTACTTC.

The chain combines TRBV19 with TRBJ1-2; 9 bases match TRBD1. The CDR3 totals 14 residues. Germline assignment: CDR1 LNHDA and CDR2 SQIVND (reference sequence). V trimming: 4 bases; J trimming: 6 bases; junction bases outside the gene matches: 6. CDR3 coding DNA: TGTGCCAGTAGTACGGGGACAGGGAGTGATGGCTACACCTTC. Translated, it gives CASSTGTGSDGYTF.

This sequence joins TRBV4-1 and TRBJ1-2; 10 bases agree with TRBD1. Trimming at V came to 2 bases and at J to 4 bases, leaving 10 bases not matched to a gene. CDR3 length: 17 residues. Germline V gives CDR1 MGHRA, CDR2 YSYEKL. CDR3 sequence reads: CASSQRQGALFPYGYTF. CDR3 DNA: TGCGCCAGCAGCCAACGACAGGGGGCCTTATTTCCCTATGGCTACACCTTC.